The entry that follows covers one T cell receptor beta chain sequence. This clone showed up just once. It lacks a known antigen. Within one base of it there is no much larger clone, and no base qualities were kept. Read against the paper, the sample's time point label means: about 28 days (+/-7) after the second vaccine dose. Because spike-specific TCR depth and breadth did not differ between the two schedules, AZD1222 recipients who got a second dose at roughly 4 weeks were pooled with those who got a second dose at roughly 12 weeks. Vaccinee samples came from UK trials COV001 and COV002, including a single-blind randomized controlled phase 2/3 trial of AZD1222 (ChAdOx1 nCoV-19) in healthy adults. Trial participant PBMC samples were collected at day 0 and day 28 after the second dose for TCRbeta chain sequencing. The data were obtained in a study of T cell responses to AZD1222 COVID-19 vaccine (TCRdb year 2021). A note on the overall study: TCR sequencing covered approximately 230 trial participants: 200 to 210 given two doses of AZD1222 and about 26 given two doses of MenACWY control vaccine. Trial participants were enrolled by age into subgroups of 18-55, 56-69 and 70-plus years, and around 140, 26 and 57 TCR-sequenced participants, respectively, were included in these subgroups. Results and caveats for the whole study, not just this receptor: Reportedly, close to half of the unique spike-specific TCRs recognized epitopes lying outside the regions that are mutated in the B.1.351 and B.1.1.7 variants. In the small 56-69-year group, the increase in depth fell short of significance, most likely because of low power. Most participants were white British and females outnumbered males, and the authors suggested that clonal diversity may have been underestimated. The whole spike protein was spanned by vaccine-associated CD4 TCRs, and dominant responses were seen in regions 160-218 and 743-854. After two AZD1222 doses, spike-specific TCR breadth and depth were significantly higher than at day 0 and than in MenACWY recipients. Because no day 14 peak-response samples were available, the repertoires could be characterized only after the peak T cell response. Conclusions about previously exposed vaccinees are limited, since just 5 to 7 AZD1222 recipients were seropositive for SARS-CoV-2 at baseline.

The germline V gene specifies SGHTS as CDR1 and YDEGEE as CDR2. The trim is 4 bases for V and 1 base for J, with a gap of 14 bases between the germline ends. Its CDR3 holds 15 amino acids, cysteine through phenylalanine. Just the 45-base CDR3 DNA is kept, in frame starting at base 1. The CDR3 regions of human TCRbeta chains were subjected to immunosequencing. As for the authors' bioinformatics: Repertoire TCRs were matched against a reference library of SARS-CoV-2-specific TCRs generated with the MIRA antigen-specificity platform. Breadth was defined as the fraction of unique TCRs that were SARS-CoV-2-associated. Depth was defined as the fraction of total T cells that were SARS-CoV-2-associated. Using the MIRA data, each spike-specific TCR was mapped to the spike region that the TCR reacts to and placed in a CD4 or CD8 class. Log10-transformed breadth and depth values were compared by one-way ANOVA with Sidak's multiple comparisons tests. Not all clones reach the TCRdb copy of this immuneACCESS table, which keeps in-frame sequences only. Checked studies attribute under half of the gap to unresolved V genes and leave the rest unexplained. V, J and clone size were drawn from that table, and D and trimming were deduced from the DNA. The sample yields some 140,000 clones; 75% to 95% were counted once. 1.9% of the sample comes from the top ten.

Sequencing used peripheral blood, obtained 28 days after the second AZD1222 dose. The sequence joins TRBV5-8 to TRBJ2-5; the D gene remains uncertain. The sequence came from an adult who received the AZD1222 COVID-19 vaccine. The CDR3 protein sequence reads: CASSHAGGFQETQYF. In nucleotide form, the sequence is TGTGCCAGCAGCCACGCCGGCGGTTTCCAAGAGACCCAGTACTTC. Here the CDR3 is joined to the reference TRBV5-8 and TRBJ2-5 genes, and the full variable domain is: EAGVTQSPTHLIKTRGQQATLRCSPISGHTSVYWYQQALGLGLQFLLWYDEGEERNRGNFPPRFSGRQFPNYSSELNVNALELEDSALYLCASSHAGGFQETQYFGPGTRLLVL.